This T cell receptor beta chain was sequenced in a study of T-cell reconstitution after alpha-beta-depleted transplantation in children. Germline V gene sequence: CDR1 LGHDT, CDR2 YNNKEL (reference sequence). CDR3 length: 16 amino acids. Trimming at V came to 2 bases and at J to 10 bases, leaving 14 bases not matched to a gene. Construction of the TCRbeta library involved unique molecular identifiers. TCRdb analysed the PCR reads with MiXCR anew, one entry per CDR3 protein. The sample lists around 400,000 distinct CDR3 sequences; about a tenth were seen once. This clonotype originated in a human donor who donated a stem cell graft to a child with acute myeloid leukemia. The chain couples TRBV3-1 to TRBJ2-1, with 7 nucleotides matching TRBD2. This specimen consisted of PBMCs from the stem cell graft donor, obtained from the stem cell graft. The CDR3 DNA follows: TGTGCCAGCAGCCAACTGTCGGGAGCCTTGGGAGGGGAGCAGTTCTTC. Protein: CASSQLSGALGGEQFF.